Following are 17 T cell receptor beta chains from one sample sequenced in a study of blood T cells in healthy people across ages. Using a J-beta primer mix together with a sample-barcoded 5' primer, a second PCR was run for roughly 7 to 12 cycles. TCRdb ran MiXCR on the 5' RACE reads and lists one entry per CDR3 protein. The sample holds around 940,000 distinct CDR3 sequences, around 54% seen once. Sequencing was performed on blood. These receptors were obtained from a woman aged 60-70 years in good health.

The chain has TRBV20-1 and TRBJ2-4; maybe TRBD1 (6 bases). Matching the DNA end better, TRBJ2-5 makes the J call doubtful. The length of the CDR3 is 13 residues. Germline V gene lookup returns CDR1 DFQATT and CDR2 SNEGSKA (reference sequence). Here the CDR3 reads CSALQGAQETQYF. For the CDR3, the DNA is TGCAGTGCTCTACAGGGAGCTCAAGAGACCCAGTACTTC.

On this clonotype itself: An end of the junction differs from the germline gene, which may be a read error. This chain joins TRBV20-1 and TRBJ1-6, with a tentative D call TRBD1 (5 bases). CDR1 and CDR2 (germline): DFQATT, SNEGSKA (reference sequence). The CDR3 runs 14 residues. CDR3 nucleotides: TGCAGTACTAGAGCCGGGGCCCAAAATTCACCCCTCCACTTT. As protein: CSTRAGAQNSPLHF.

This clonotype has just a few counts. The rearrangement uses TRBV10-3 and TRBJ2-3; 7 bases agree with TRBD1. This CDR3 spans 16 amino acids. The germline V gene encodes CDR1 ENHRY and CDR2 SYGVKD. Unmatched junction bases numbered 11, after V lost 2 bases and J lost 6 bases. The CDR3 nucleotides are TGTGCCATCAGTGAGCCACAGGGGCGCATCTTGGATACGCAGTATTTT. Amino acids: CAISEPQGRILDTQYF.

This clonotype was observed a handful of times. The rearrangement joins TRBV11-2 to TRBJ2-6; the D call may be TRBD1 or TRBD2 (6 bases each). This CDR3 region has 18 residues. V dropped 5 bases and J dropped 1 base, with 18 bases sitting between them. From germline, CDR1 is SGHAT and CDR2 FQNNGV. CDR3 nucleotide sequence: TGTGCCAGCAGCCCGTCCCGCGGAGGGGGATCTGGGGCCAACGTCCTGACTTTC. Protein sequence: CASSPSRGGGSGANVLTF.

The chain links TRBV10-3 to TRBJ2-4; 15 nucleotides agree with TRBD2. With the DNA end fitting TRBJ2-5 better, the J assignment may be wrong. CDR1 is ENHRY and CDR2 is SYGVKD in the germline V gene. The CDR3 contains 14 residues. Written as DNA, the CDR3 is TGTGCCACCGGACTAGCGGGAGGGGCCGAGACCCAGTACTTC. Protein: CATGLAGGAETQYF.

The sample holds a few counts of this clonotype. This rearrangement joins TRBV12-5 to TRBJ2-5; TRBD1 matches at 9 bases. From germline, CDR1 is LGHNT and CDR2 FRNRAP. This CDR3 comprises 14 residues. Trimming took 5 bases from V and 6 from J; bases not matched to a gene: 7. This CDR3 reads CASGPGDRAKTQYF. The CDR3 nucleotides are TGTGCTAGTGGTCCGGGGGACAGGGCAAAGACCCAGTACTTC.

The chain uses TRBV5-6 and TRBJ2-7, with D uncertain. V lost 4 bases to trimming and J lost 3 bases, with 14 bases between them. Per germline, CDR1 SGHDT and CDR2 YYEEEE. This CDR3 is 14 amino acids long. The CDR3, as DNA: TGTGCCAGCAGCGTATTAGACGGAAGCTACGAGCAGTACTTC. Protein: CASSVLDGSYEQYF.

The chain has TRBV20-1 and TRBJ2-1, with 7 bases identical to TRBD1. V dropped 0 bases and J dropped 7; count of bases not matched to a gene: 6. This CDR3 spans 14 amino acids. From germline, CDR1 is DFQATT and CDR2 SNEGSKA (reference sequence). The CDR3 sequence: CSARDQGRGNEQFF. In DNA form, the CDR3 reads TGCAGTGCTAGAGATCAAGGCAGGGGGAATGAGCAGTTCTTC.

The rearrangement links TRBV11-2 to TRBJ2-5; D possibly corresponds to TRBD2 (6 bases). Germline values: CDR1 SGHAT, CDR2 FQNNGV. The CDR3 is 15 residues long. V lost 5 bases to trimming and J lost 5 bases, with 18 bases between them. DNA of the CDR3: TGTGCCAGCAGCCTTCGGCGGGGACTGGGTGAGACCCAGTACTTC. This codes for CASSLRRGLGETQYF.

The chain is built from TRBV3-1 and TRBJ2-3; unclear D gene. This CDR3 is built from 15 residues. CDR1 and CDR2 (germline): LGHDT, YNNKEL (reference sequence). Between the trimmed V and J ends, which lost 0 bases and 4 bases, there was a span of 11 bases. CDR3 amino acids: CASSQEWAGPDTQYF. DNA of the CDR3: TGTGCCAGCAGCCAAGAGTGGGCTGGCCCAGATACGCAGTATTTT.

V and J are TRBV20-1 and TRBJ2-3, with TRBD2 matching 9 bases. The CDR3 loop spans 16 amino acids. The germline CDR1 and CDR2 sequences are DFQATT and SNEGSKA (reference sequence). Trimming at V came to 5 bases and at J to 2 bases, leaving 11 bases not matched to a gene. The CDR3 coding sequence is TGCAGTGCTGACGAGAGCGGGGGGCGGTACACAGATACGCAGTATTTT. As protein: CSADESGGRYTDTQYF.

The chain combines TRBV2 with TRBJ2-2; TRBD2 agrees at 12 bases. The CDR3 sequence is 16 residues long. V was clipped by 4 bases and J by 6 bases; unmatched bases: 6. The germline gives CDR1 SNHLY, CDR2 FYNNEI. This CDR3 reads CASSGLAGGLAGELFF. The CDR3, as DNA: TGTGCCAGCAGTGGGCTAGCGGGAGGGCTAGCCGGGGAGCTGTTTTTT.

This sequence joins TRBV20-1 and TRBJ2-7; 9 bases are a match to TRBD1. This CDR3 comprises 12 residues. V lost 8 bases to trimming and J lost 3 bases; unmatched junction nucleotides: 5. From germline, CDR1 is DFQATT and CDR2 SNEGSKA (reference sequence). CDR3 sequence: CSTTGGNYEQYF. The CDR3 DNA reads as TGCAGTACGACAGGGGGAAACTACGAGCAGTACTTC.

The chain recombines TRBV25-1 with TRBJ1-6; the match to TRBD1 covers 12 bases. The CDR3 contains 15 residues. V shed 4 bases, J shed 6 bases, and the junction held 1 base outside the gene matches. Looked up from germline, CDR1 is MGHDK and CDR2 is SYGVNS. The CDR3 is CASSGDRGLNSPLHF. The DNA of the CDR3 is TGTGCCAGCAGTGGGGACAGGGGGCTTAATTCACCCCTCCACTTT.

The rearrangement joins TRBV28 to TRBJ1-5; 7 nucleotides match TRBD1. Germline lookup yields CDR1 MDHEN and CDR2 SYDVKM. The CDR3 spans 17 residues. V shed 3 bases and J 1 base; nucleotides not matched to a gene: 9. CDR3 nucleotide sequence: TGTGCCAGCAGTTTTCAGTCAGGGGGATGGAGCAATCAGCCCCAGCATTTT. Encoded protein: CASSFQSGGWSNQPQHF.

This clonotype was observed a few times. Here the CDR3 reads CSVNPTGGNTEAFF. The CDR3 DNA reads as TGCAGCGTTAATCCAACAGGGGGAAACACTGAAGCTTTCTTT. The rearrangement links TRBV29-1 to TRBJ1-1, with 8 bases matching TRBD1. The germline V gene encodes CDR1 SQVTM and CDR2 ANQGSEA. This CDR3 region has 14 residues. V trimming: 5 bases; J trimming: 2 bases; junction bases outside the gene matches: 7.

This clonotype was seen a handful of times. The rearrangement uses TRBV11-2 and TRBJ1-1, with D tentatively TRBD1 (6 bases). The germline CDR1 and CDR2 sequences are SGHAT and FQNNGV. The ends were cut back, 1 base at V and 5 bases at J, with 11 bases in the middle. This CDR3 has 14 residues. In DNA form, the CDR3 reads TGTGCCAGCAGCTTAGCCCGGACAGCTACTGAAGCTTTCTTT. It codes for CASSLARTATEAFF.